The clone carrying this TCR beta chain has only a few counts. As yet, its antigen is unknown. Expressed TCRB transcripts were sequenced after all isolated RNA was converted to cDNA. The method was immunoSEQ multiplex PCR; TCRdb's version includes in-frame clones alone and lacks a portion of them. The sample comprises 640,000 or so clones, around an eighth of which are singletons, and approximately 0.02% rests with the top ten. The CDR3 totals 13 residues. Germline V gene data show CDR1 as MGHDK and CDR2 as SYGVNS. V shed 6 bases and J shed 3 bases, with 11 bases lying between them. The data are from a study of beta chain features in type 1 diabetes. Whole-study results and caveats: Across all four CD4+ subsets, people with type 1 diabetes showed modestly shorter TCRB CDR3s.

The clonotype was recovered from a man between 18 and 35 years old with type 1 diabetes. Sequences were obtained from naive CD4+ T cells from blood. The chain combines TRBV25-1 with TRBJ1-1, with a weak D call TRBD1 (5 bases). The CDR3 region has the DNA TGTGCCAGCAGGGGGGGTACGTACACTGAAGCTTTCTTT. This codes for CASRGGTYTEAFF.